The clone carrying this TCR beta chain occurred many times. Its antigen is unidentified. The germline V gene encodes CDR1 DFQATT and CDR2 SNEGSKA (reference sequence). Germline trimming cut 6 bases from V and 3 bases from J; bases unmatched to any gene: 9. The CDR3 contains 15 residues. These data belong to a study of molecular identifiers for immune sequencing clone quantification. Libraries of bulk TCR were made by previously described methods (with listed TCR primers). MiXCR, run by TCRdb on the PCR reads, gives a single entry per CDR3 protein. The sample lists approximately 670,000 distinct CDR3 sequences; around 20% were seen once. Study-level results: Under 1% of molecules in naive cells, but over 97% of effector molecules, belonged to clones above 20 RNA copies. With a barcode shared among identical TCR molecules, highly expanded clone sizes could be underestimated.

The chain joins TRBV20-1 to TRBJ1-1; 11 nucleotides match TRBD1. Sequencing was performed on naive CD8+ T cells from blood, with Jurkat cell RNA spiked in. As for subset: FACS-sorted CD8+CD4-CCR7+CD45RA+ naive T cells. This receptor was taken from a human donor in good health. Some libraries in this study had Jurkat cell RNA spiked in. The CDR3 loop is CSAQGGGQGDTEAFF. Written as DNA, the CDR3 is TGCAGTGCACAAGGCGGGGGACAGGGGGACACTGAAGCTTTCTTT.